The source of this T cell receptor beta chain is a study of early T cells in non-severe SARS-CoV-2 infection. As for the study in general: With bulk RNA from unsorted whole blood as input, sequencing yielded unpaired chains.

With V trimmed by 5 bases and J by 5 bases, 14 bases remained unmatched. The CDR3 extends over 16 amino acids. This clonotype was detected many times. The protocol attached unique molecular identifiers to individual cDNA molecules. One entry per CDR3 protein results from TCRdb running MiXCR on the 5' RACE reads. The sample carries 25,000 to 35,000 distinct CDR3 sequences, about 6.6% recorded once. This clonotype was obtained from an adult who was a healthcare worker with PCR-confirmed SARS-CoV-2 infection or an uninfected control (not recorded which). The chain joins TRBV12-3 or TRBV12-4 to TRBJ1-2; 7 bases map to TRBD1. The sample here was whole blood, taken at baseline. CDR3 DNA sequence: TGTGCCAGCAGTCTCTGGGACAGCCCCACTAGTTATGGCTACACCTTC. It specifies CASSLWDSPTSYGYTF.